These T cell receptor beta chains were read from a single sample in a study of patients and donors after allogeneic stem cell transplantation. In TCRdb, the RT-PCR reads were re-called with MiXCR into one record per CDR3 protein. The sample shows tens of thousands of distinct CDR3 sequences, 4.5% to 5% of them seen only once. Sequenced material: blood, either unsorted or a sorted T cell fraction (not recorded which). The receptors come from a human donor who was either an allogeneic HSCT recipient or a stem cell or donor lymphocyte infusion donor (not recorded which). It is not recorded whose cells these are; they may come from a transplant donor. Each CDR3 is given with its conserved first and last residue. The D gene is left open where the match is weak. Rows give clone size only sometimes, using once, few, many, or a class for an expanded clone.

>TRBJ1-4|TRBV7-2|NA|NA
TGTGCCAGCAGCTTAGGAACAGGGATTAATGAAAAACTGTTTTTT
CASSLGTGINEKLFF
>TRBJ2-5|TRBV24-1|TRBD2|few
TGTGCCACCAGTGGTGGGGGGGGAGAGACCCAGTACTTC
CATSGGGGETQYF
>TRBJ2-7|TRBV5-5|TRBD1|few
TGTGCCAGCAGCTCCTGGCCAGGGGGACGGACCTACGAGCAGTACTTC
CASSSWPGGRTYEQYF
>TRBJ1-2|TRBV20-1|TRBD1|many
TGCAGTGCTAGTGGGGACAGGGGGATGTTTAAGGATGGCTACACCTTC
CSASGDRGMFKDGYTF
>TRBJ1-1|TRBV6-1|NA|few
TGTGCCAGCAGTGGAATGAGGGACACTGAAGCTTTCTTT
CASSGMRDTEAFF
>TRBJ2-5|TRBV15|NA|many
TGTGCCACCAGCAGAGGCCATGGCCTCCCGACCCAGTACTTC
CATSRGHGLPTQYF
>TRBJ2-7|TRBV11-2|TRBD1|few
TGTGCCAGCAGCTTAGGGAACAGGGGGCCCTACGAGCAGTACTTC
CASSLGNRGPYEQYF
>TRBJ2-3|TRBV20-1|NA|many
TGCAGTGCTAGAGCCCCTGGTTGGCGGCGCCTCGCGTCAGATACGCAGTATTTT
CSARAPGWRRLASDTQYF
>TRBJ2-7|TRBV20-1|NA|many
TGCAGTGTTAACTCCGGACAGCTCAGTTTCTACGAGCAGTACTTC
CSVNSGQLSFYEQYF
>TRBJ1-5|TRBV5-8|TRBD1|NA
TGTGCCAGCAGCTTTGACAGGGATCAGCCCCAGCATTTT
CASSFDRDQPQHF
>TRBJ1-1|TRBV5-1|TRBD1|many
TGCGCCAGCAGCCCCGGGGACAGGTCTTTTCGGAACACTGAAGCTTTCTTT
CASSPGDRSFRNTEAFF
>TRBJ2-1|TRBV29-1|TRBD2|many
TGCAGCGTCGCCAACGGACTAGCGGGAAACAATGAGCAGTTCTTC
CSVANGLAGNNEQFF
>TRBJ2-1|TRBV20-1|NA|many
TGCAGTGCGGACCTTACAGGCTACAATGAGCAGTTCTTC
CSADLTGYNEQFF
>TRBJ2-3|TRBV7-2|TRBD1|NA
TGTGCCAGCAGCTTCCCCGGACAGGGTCGAAATACGCAGTATTTT
CASSFPGQGRNTQYF
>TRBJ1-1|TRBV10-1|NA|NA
TGCGCCAGCAGTGAGTCTCGTGGGGGGGCGATGAACACTGAAGCTTTCTTT
CASSESRGGAMNTEAFF
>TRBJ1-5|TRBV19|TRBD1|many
TGTGCCAGTAGAACAGGGGCTCAGCCCCAGCATTTT
CASRTGAQPQHF
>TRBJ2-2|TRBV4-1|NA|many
TGCGCCAGCAGACCACTTGACTACGGGGACTCGAACACCGGGGAGCTGTTTTTT
CASRPLDYGDSNTGELFF
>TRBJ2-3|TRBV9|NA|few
TGTGCCAGCAGCGTAGGTTCGAGCGGTCCAGATACGCAGTATTTT
CASSVGSSGPDTQYF
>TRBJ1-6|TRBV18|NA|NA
TGTGCCAGCTCACCAAGGGACGGAAGTTTGAATTCACCCCTCCACTTT
CASSPRDGSLNSPLHF
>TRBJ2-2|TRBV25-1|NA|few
TGTGCCAGCAGTGAATATGGGGGGGGCGTCACCGGGGAGCTGTTTTTT
CASSEYGGGVTGELFF
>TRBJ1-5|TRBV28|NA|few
TGTGCCAGCAGTCCCGCTCCATATAGCAATCAGCCCCAGCATTTT
CASSPAPYSNQPQHF
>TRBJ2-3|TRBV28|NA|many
TGTGCCAGCAAAAAGGGAATCACAGATACGCAGTATTTT
CASKKGITDTQYF
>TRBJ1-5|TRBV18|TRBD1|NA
TGTGCCAGCTCACCAGGGACAGGGGTTAGCAATCAGCCCCAGCATTTT
CASSPGTGVSNQPQHF
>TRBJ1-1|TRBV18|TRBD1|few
TGTGCCAGCTCGGACTCAGGGGGGACCACTGAAGCTTTCTTT
CASSDSGGTTEAFF
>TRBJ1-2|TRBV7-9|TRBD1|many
TGTGCCAGCAGCTTAGACAGGGGGCATGGCGGAGGCTACACCTTC
CASSLDRGHGGGYTF
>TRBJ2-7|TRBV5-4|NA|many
TGTGCCAGCAGCGTGGATTCGCGCGAGCAGTACTTC
CASSVDSREQYF
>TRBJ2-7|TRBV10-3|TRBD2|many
TGTGCCATCCTTAGGGGAAGCGGGAGGTCGTACGAGCAGTACTTC
CAILRGSGRSYEQYF
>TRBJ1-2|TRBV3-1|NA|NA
TGTGCCAGCAGCCAAGAAGCTTCCCGGGCGGGCTATGGCTACACCTTC
CASSQEASRAGYGYTF
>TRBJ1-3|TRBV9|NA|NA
TGTGCCAGCAGCGTAGACGCCAGAGGATCTGGAAACACCATATATTTT
CASSVDARGSGNTIYF
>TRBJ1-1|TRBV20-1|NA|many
TGCAGTGCTAGAGACCTGGACAGTGTGAACACTGAAGCTTTCTTT
CSARDLDSVNTEAFF
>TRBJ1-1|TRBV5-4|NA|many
TGTGCCAGCAGCTTGGCATCAAATCCGGGTCTTGAAGCTTTCTTT
CASSLASNPGLEAFF
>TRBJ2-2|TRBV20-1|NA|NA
TGCAGTGCTGGAGATAGCGGCAGACACACCGGGGAGCTGTTTTTT
CSAGDSGRHTGELFF
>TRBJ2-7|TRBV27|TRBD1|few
TGTGCCAGCAGTTACAGGACAGGGTTGCTGTACGAGCAGTACTTC
CASSYRTGLLYEQYF
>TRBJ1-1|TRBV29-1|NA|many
TGCAGCGCTGGCGGACTCGTGAACACTGAAGCTTTCTTT
CSAGGLVNTEAFF